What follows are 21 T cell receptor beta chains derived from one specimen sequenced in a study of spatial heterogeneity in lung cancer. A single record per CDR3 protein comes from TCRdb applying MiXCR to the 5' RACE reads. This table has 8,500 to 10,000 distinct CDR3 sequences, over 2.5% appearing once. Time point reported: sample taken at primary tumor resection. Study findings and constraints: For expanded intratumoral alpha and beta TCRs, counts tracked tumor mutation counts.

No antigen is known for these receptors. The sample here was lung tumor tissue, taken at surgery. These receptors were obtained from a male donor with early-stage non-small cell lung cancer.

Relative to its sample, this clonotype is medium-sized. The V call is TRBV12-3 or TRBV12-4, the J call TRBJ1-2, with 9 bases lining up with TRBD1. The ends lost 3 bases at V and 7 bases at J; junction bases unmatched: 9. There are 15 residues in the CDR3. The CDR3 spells CASSLGTGSTSGYTF. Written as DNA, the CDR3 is TGTGCCAGCAGTTTGGGGACAGGGAGTACGAGTGGCTACACCTTC.

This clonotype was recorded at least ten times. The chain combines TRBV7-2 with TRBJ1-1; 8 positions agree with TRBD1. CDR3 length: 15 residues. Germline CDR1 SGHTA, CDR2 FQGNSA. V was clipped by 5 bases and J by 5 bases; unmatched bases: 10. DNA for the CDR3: TGTGCCAGCAGCGCGTCCAGGGGGCGGGGGACTGAAGCTTTCTTT. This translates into CASSASRGRGTEAFF.

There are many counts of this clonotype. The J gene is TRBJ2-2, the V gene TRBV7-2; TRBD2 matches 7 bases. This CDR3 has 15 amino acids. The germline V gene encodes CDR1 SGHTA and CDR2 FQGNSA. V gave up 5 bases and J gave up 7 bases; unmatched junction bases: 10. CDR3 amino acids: CASSPYGLVGGELFF. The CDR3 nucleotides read TGTGCCAGCAGCCCATACGGACTAGTTGGCGGGGAGCTGTTTTTT. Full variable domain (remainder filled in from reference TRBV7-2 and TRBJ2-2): GAGVSQSPSNKVTEKGKDVELRCDPISGHTALYWYRQSLGQGLEFLIYFQGNSAPDKSGLPSDRFSAERTGGSVSTLTIQRTQQEDSAVYLCASSPYGLVGGELFFGEGSRLTVL.

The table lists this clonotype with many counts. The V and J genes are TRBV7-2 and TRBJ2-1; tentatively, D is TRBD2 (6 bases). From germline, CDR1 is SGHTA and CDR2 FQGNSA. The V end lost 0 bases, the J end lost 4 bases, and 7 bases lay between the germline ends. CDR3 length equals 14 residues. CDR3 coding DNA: TGTGCCAGCAGCTTAGCGGGGGGTTACAATGAGCAGTTCTTC. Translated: CASSLAGGYNEQFF.

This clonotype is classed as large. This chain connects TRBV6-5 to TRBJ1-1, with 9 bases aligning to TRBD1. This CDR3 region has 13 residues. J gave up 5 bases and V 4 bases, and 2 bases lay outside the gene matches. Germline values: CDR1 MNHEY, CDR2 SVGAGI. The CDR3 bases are TGTGCCAGCAGTTTGGACAGGGGTACTGAAGCTTTCTTT. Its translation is CASSLDRGTEAFF.

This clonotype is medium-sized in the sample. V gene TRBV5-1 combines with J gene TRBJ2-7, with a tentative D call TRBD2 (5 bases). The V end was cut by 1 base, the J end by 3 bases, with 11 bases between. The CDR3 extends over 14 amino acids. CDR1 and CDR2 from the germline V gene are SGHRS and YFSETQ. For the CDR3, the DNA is TGCGCCAGCAGCTTGAGCGGTAGTAACTACGAGCAGTACTTC. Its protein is CASSLSGSNYEQYF.

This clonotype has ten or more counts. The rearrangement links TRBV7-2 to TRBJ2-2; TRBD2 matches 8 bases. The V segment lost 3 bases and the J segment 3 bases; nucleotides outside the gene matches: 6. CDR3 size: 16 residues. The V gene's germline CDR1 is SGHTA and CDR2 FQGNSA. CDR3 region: CASSLVPGGHTGELFF. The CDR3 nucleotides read TGTGCCAGCAGCTTGGTACCGGGGGGGCACACCGGGGAGCTGTTTTTT.

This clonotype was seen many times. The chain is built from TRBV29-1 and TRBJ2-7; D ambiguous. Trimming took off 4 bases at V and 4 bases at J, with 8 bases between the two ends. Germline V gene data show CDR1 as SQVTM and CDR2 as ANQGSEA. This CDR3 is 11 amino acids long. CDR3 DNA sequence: TGCAGCGTTGCATGGGATTACGAGCAGTACTTC. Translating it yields CSVAWDYEQYF.

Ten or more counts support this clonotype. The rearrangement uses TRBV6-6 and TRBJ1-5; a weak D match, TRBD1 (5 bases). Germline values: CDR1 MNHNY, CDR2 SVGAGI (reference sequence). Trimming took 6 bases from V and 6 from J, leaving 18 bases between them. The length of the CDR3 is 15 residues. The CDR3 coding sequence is TGTGCCAGCAGGGACTGGGGGGGAGAAGGTCAGCCCCAGCATTTT. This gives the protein CASRDWGGEGQPQHF.

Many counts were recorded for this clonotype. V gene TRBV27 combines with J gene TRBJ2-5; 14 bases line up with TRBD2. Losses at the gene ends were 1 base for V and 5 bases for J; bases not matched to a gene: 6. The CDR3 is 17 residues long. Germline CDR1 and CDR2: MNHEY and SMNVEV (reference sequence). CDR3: CASSLWATSGGGETQYF. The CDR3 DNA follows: TGTGCCAGCAGTTTATGGGCGACTAGCGGGGGGGGGGAGACCCAGTACTTC.

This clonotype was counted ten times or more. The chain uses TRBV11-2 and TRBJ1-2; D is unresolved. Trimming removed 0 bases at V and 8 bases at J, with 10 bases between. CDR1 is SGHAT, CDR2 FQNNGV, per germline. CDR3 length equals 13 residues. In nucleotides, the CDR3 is TGTGCCAGCAGCTTAGAACGGCAGATGGGCTACACCTTC. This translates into CASSLERQMGYTF.

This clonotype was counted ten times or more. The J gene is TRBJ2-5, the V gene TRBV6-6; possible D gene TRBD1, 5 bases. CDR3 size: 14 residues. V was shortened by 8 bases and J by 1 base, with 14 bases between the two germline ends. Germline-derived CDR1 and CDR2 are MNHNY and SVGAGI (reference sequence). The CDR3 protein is CASRTQAFQETQYF. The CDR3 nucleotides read TGTGCCAGCCGGACACAGGCATTCCAAGAGACCCAGTACTTC.

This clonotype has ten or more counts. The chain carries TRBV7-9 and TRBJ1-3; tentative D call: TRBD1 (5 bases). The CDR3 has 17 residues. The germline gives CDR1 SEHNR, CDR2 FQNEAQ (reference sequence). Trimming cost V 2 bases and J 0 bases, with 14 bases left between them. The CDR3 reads CASSLRTQVNSGNTIYF. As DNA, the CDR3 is TGTGCCAGCAGCTTACGCACACAGGTGAACTCTGGAAACACCATATATTTT. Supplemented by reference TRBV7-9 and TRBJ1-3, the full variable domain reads DTGVSQNPRHKITKRGQNVTFRCDPISEHNRLYWYRQTLGQGPEFLTYFQNEAQLEKSRLLSDRFSAERPKGSFSTLEIQRTEQGDSAMYLCASSLRTQVNSGNTIYFGEGSWLTVV.

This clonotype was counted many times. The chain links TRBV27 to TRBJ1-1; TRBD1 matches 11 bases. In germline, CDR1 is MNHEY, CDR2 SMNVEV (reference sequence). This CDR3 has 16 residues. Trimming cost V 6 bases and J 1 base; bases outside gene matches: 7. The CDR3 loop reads CASRKDRGRANTEAFF. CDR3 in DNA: TGTGCCAGCAGAAAGGACAGGGGGCGCGCGAACACTGAAGCTTTCTTT.

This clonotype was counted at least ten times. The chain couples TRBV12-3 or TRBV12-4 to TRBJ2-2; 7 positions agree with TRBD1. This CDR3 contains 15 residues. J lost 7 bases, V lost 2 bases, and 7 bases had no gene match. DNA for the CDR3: TGTGCCAGCAGTTTAAGAGACAGGGTCAACGGGGAGCTGTTTTTT. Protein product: CASSLRDRVNGELFF.

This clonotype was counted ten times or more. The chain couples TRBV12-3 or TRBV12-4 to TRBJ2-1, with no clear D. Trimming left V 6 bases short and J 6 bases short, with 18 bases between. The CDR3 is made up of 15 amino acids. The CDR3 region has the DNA TGTGCCAGCAGCCTGGCGCCTAGGTCAACCAATGAGCAGTTCTTC. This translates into CASSLAPRSTNEQFF.

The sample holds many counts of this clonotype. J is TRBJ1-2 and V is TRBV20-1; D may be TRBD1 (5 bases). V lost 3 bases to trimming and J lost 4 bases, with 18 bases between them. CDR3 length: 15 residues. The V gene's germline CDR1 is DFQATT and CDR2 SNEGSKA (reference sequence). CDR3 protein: CSASGGGLPLYGYTF. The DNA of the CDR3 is TGCAGTGCTAGTGGGGGGGGTTTACCCCTCTATGGCTACACCTTC.

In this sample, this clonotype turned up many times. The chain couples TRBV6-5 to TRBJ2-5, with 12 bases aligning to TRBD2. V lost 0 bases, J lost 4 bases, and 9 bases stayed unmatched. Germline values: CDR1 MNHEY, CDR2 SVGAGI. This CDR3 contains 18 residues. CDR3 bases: TGTGCCAGCAGTTACTCGGGAACTAGCGGGGGGCACGGAGAGACCCAGTACTTC. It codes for CASSYSGTSGGHGETQYF.

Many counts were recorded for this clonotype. CDR3 sequence: CASSLAGDSNQPQHF. The CDR3 DNA sequence: TGTGCCAGCAGCTTGGCAGGAGATAGCAATCAGCCCCAGCATTTT. V usage is TRBV7-8 and J usage is TRBJ1-5, with D unclear. Per germline, CDR1 SGHVS and CDR2 FQNEAQ. This CDR3 contains 15 residues. V lost 3 bases to trimming and J lost 0 bases, with 9 bases between them.

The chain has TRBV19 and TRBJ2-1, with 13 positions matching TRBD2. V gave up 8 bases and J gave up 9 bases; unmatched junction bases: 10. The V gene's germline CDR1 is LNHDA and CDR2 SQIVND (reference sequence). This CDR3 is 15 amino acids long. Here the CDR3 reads CASHITSGGVGEQFF. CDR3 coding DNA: TGTGCCAGTCACATCACTAGCGGGGGGGTCGGTGAGCAGTTCTTC. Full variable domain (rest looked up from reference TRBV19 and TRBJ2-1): DGGITQSPKYLFRKEGQNVTLSCEQNLNHDAMYWYRQDPGQGLRLIYYSQIVNDFQKGDIAEGYSVSREKKESFPLTVTSAQKNPTAFYLCASHITSGGVGEQFFGPGTRLTVL.

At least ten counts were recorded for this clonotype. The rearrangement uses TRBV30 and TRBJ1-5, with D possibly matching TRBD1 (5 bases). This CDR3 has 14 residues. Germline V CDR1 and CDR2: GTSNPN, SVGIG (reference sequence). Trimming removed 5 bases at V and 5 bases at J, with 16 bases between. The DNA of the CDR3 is TGTGCCTGGCAACGAGGGACCGAATATCAGCCCCAGCATTTT. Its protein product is CAWQRGTEYQPQHF.